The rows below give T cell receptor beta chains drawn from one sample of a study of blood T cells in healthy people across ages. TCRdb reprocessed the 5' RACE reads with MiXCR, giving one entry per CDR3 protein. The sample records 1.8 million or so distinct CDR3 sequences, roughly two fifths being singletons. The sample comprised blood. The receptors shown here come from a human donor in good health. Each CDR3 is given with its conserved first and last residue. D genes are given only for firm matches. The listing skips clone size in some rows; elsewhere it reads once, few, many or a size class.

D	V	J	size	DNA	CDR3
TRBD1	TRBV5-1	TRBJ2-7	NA	TGCGCCAGCAGCTCAATGACAGGGGGGACCTCCTACGAGCAGTACTTC	CASSSMTGGTSYEQYF
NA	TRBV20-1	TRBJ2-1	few	TGCAGTGCTAGAGGTATAATAGCCGAGCTCTCGCAGTTCTTC	CSARGIIAELSQFF
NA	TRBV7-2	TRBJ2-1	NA	TGTGCCAGCAGCCAGCCTATGGGTACTGAGCAGTTCTTC	CASSQPMGTEQFF
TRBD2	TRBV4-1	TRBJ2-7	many	TGCGCCAGCAGCTTTGGGACTAGCGGGGTCTACGAGCAGTACTTC	CASSFGTSGVYEQYF
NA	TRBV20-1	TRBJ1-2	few	TGCAGTGCTAGTCAATGGGAGGGTTTCGGCTACACCTTC	CSASQWEGFGYTF
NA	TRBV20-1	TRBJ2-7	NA	TGCAGTGCTAGAAGGCCCCCAAACGAGCAGTACTTC	CSARRPPNEQYF
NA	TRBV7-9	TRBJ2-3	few	TGTGCCAGCAGCTTAGAGGGGTCTTACTCTTACACAGATACGCAGTATTTT	CASSLEGSYSYTDTQYF
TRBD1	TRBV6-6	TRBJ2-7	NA	TGTGCCAGCAGTCGCCGACAGGGGGTCCCCCTCGAGCAGTACTTC	CASSRRQGVPLEQYF
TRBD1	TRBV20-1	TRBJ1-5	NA	TGCAGTGCCGTAAGGTGGACAGGGTTTAGCAATCAGCCCCAGCATTTT	CSAVRWTGFSNQPQHF
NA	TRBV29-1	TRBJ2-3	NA	TGCAGCGTTAAGCCCAGACCCGGGGGACAGACCACAGCTACGCAGTATTTT	CSVKPRPGGQTTATQYF
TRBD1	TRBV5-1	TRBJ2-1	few	TGCGCCAGCAGCTTGGCCATCCAGGGGGCGGAAAATGAGCAGTTCTTC	CASSLAIQGAENEQFF
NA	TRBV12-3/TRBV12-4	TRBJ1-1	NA	TGTGCCAGCACTCTCCGGGGGGGAATGAACACTGAAGCTTTCTTT	CASTLRGGMNTEAFF
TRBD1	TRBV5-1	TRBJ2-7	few	TGCGCCAGCAGCTTGGTAGTAACGACAGGGGAGAAGTACTTC	CASSLVVTTGEKYF
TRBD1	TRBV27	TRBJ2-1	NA	TGTGCCAGCAGCCGACCCGGGACAGGGGCGCTACATGAGCAGTTCTTC	CASSRPGTGALHEQFF
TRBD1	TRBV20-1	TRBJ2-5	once	TGCAGTGCTACGCCAGGGGGCCAGACCGAAGAGACCCAGTACTTC	CSATPGGQTEETQYF
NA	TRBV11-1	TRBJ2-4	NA	TGTGCCAGCAGCCCAAACCGGGACGATAAAAACATTCAGTACTTC	CASSPNRDDKNIQYF
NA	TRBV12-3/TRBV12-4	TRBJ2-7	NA	TGTGCCAGCAGGGGGGCCGGGGGGCAATACGAGCAGTACTTC	CASRGAGGQYEQYF
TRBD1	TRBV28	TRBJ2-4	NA	TGTGCCAGCAGTATAGGACAGGGGTATTCGAACATTCAGTACTTC	CASSIGQGYSNIQYF
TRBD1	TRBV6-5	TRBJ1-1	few	TGTGCCAGCAGTTACTCGGGACAGCTTCGTCACACTGAAGCTTTCTTT	CASSYSGQLRHTEAFF
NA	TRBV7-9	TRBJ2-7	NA	TGTGCCAGCAGCTTAACTTTTGGCCTAAGGAGCTACGAGCAGTACTTC	CASSLTFGLRSYEQYF
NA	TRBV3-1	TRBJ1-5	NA	TGTGCCAGCAGCTTACAGCATTTT	CASSLQHF
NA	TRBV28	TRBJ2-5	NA	TGTGCCAGCAGTCTTTCCCTGGGGGCGAAGACCCAGTACTTC	CASSLSLGAKTQYF
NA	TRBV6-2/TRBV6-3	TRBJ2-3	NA	TGTGCCAGCAGCTACTCCTCGGACAGAGAGAGCACAGATACGCAGTATTTT	CASSYSSDRESTDTQYF
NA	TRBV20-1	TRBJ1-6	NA	TGCAGTGCTAGAGCATCGCAGAATTCACCCCTCCACTTT	CSARASQNSPLHF
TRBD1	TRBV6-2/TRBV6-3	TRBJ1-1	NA	TGTGCCAGCAGTTATCTAAGGACAGGGCCAAGAACTGAAGCTTTCTTT	CASSYLRTGPRTEAFF
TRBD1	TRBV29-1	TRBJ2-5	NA	TGCAGCGCGCGGACAGGGAGTGGGGAGACCCAGTACTTC	CSARTGSGETQYF
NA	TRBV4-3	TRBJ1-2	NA	TGCGCCAGCAGCCAAGAAGGGGCTACTCCTGGCGGCTACACCTTC	CASSQEGATPGGYTF
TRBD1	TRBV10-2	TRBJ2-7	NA	TGCGCCAGCCGTGCCCCAGGGGGCTTCTACGAGCAGTACTTC	CASRAPGGFYEQYF
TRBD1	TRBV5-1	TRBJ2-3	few	TGCGCCAGCAGCCCAAGGACAGGGGGTGTTTCAGATACGCAGTATTTT	CASSPRTGGVSDTQYF
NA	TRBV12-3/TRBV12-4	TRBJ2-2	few	TGTGCCAGCGCATTCGACGGGGGCCCGAGGGGGGAGCTGTTTTTT	CASAFDGGPRGELFF
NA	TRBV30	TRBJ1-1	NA	TGTGCCTGGAGTCCCGGACAGCTGAACACTGAAGCTTTCTTT	CAWSPGQLNTEAFF
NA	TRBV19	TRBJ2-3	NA	TGTGCCAGTAGTAGGACAGAAGATAGCACAGATACGCAGTATTTT	CASSRTEDSTDTQYF
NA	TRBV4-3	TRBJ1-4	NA	TGCGCCAGCAGCCAAGATCCTAGGCCTAATGAAAAACTGTTTTTT	CASSQDPRPNEKLFF
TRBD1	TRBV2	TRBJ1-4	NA	TGTGCCAGCAGTGAGAATTGGACAGGGATAAGTGGAAAACTGTTTTTT	CASSENWTGISGKLFF
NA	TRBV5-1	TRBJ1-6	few	TGCGCCAGCAGCTTAGCGGGGGTCAACTCACCCCTCCACTTT	CASSLAGVNSPLHF
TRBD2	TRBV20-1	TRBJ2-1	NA	TGCAGTGCTAGGAGCCCTAGCGGGGACAATGAGCAGTTCTTC	CSARSPSGDNEQFF
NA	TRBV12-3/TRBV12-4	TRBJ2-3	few	TGTGCCAGTTTAACCGGGACTAGCACAGATACGCAGTATTTT	CASLTGTSTDTQYF
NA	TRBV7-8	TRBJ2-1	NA	TGTGCCAGCAGCTTAGGGAAAGATAAGCAGTTCTTC	CASSLGKDKQFF
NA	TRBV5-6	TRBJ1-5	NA	TGTGGGGTAGGGGGTACCCCCAATCAGCCCCAGCATTTT	CGVGGTPNQPQHF
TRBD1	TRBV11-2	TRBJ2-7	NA	TGTGCCAGCAGTAATGACAGGGACTACGAGCAGTACTTC	CASSNDRDYEQYF
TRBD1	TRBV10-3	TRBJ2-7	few	TGTGCCACTTGGACAGGGGACGAGCAGTACTTC	CATWTGDEQYF